Following are 5 T cell receptor beta chains from one sample sequenced in a study of blood T cell repertoires in COVID-19. Generated by immunoSEQ multiplex PCR, the TCRdb table keeps only in-frame clones and is missing some. In the table there are some 300,000 clones, roughly 87% of which are singletons. The source material was PBMCs or T cells enriched from blood (not recorded which). These receptors all come from a woman in her twenties or thirties who had recovered from COVID-19.

V and J are TRBV11-2 and TRBJ1-6; 8 positions agree with TRBD1. J lost 6 bases, V lost 3 bases, and 4 bases had no gene match. This CDR3 has 15 amino acids. In germline, CDR1 is SGHAT, CDR2 FQNNGV. The CDR3 spells CASSFPGQVNSPLHF. The CDR3 bases are TGTGCCAGCAGCTTTCCGGGACAGGTTAATTCACCCCTCCACTTT.

CDR3 bases: TGCGCCAGCACCCCCGGGGGATCCACAGATACGCAGTATTTT. Protein sequence: CASTPGGSTDTQYF. This sequence joins TRBV10-1 and TRBJ2-3; tentatively, D is TRBD2 (6 bases). V was clipped by 7 bases and J by 2 bases, with 13 bases between them. CDR1 and CDR2 (germline): WNHNN, SYGVQD (reference sequence). This CDR3 comprises 14 residues.

This rearrangement joins TRBV6-2 or TRBV6-3 to TRBJ1-2; TRBD1 matches 8 bases. The CDR3 runs 13 residues. Germline CDR1 is MNHEY and CDR2 is SVGEGT. V lost 6 bases and J lost 3; bases outside the gene matches: 3. The CDR3: CASSLDRDYGYTF. CDR3 bases: TGTGCCAGCAGCCTGGACAGGGACTATGGCTACACCTTC.

V is TRBV5-1 and J is TRBJ1-6; D is unresolved. CDR3 size: 14 residues. V gave up 3 bases and J gave up 10 bases, with 14 bases separating them. Germline values: CDR1 SGHRS, CDR2 YFSETQ. The CDR3 DNA is TGCGCCAGCAGCTACGGGTTACTAGGCTCACCCCTCCACTTT. Translation gives CASSYGLLGSPLHF.

The chain uses TRBV5-1 and TRBJ2-1, with D possibly TRBD1 on 5 matching bases. The length of the CDR3 is 18 residues. The germline CDR1 and CDR2 sequences are SGHRS and YFSETQ. With 0 bases removed from V and 5 bases from J, the gap between germline ends came to 21 bases. Here the CDR3 reads CASSLENRRQRSHNEQFF. CDR3 DNA sequence: TGCGCCAGCAGCTTGGAAAACCGGAGACAGAGGTCCCACAATGAGCAGTTCTTC.